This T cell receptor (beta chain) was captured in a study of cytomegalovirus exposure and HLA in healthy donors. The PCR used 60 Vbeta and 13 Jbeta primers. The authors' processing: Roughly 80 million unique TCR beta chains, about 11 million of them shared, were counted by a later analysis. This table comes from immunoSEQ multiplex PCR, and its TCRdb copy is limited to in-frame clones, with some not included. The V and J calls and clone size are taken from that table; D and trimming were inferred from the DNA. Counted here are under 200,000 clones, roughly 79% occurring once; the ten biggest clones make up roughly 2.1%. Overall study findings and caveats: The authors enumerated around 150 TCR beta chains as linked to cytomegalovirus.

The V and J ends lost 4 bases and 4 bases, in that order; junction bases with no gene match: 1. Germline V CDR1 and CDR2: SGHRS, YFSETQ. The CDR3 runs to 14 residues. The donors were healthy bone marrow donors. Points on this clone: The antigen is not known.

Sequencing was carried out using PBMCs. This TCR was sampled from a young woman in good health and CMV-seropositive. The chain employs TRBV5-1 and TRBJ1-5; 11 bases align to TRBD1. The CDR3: CASSGTGGNQPQHF. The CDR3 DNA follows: TGCGCCAGCAGCGGGACAGGGGGAAATCAGCCCCAGCATTTT.